One sample yielded the 28 T cell receptor beta chains listed below, sequenced in a study of shared clonotypes between healthy human individuals. TCRdb's table, derived via immunoSEQ multiplex PCR, lists solely in-frame clones and lacks some. This sample has some 380,000 clones, with 96% found just once. Sample: memory CD8+ T cells sorted from blood. Subset of the sample: CD45RO+ cells pooled with CCR7-negative TemRA cells. The receptors shown here come from a man aged 25 to 40 in good health.

This clone was found once. The chain uses TRBV11-2 and TRBJ2-1, with TRBD2 matching 10 bases. V was clipped by 2 bases and J by 3 bases; unmatched bases: 7. CDR3 length: 17 amino acids. Germline V CDR1 and CDR2: SGHAT, FQNNGV. CDR3 coding DNA: TGTGCCAGCAGCTTACTAGCGGGAGACTACGACTACAATGAGCAGTTCTTC. Translated, it gives CASSLLAGDYDYNEQFF.

The chain combines TRBV28 with TRBJ1-3; 7 bases map to TRBD1. CDR1 and CDR2 (germline): MDHEN, SYDVKM. V was clipped by 6 bases and J by 8 bases; unmatched bases: 13. The CDR3 loop spans 15 amino acids. In DNA, the CDR3 is TGTGCCAGCAGCCTCGCAGGGGGGCGCTTCTACACCATATATTTT. Amino acids: CASSLAGGRFYTIYF. Using reference TRBV28 and TRBJ1-3 for the parts outside the CDR3, the full variable domain is DVKVTQSSRYLVKRTGEKVFLECVQDMDHENMFWYRQDPGLGLRLIYFSYDVKMKEKGDIPEGYSVSREKKERFSLILESASTNQTSMYLCASSLAGGRFYTIYFGEGSWLTVV.

The V call is TRBV28, the J call TRBJ2-1; D not resolved. The germline V gene encodes CDR1 MDHEN and CDR2 SYDVKM. This CDR3 contains 16 residues. V lost 1 base and J 11 bases, leaving 21 bases between the germline ends. The CDR3 loop is CASSLYGWERHNQQFF. CDR3 bases: TGTGCCAGCAGTTTATACGGGTGGGAAAGGCATAATCAGCAGTTCTTC. Full variable domain (rest looked up from reference TRBV28 and TRBJ2-1): DVKVTQSSRYLVKRTGEKVFLECVQDMDHENMFWYRQDPGLGLRLIYFSYDVKMKEKGDIPEGYSVSREKKERFSLILESASTNQTSMYLCASSLYGWERHNQQFFGPGTRLTVL.

This chain uses TRBV5-1 with TRBJ2-7, with TRBD2 matching 13 bases. The germline CDR1 and CDR2 sequences are SGHRS and YFSETQ. V was clipped by 4 bases and J by 2 bases; unmatched bases: 24. This CDR3 has 22 amino acids. Written as DNA, the CDR3 is TGCGCCAGCAGCCTGAGAACCCCTTCGTCCTTCTTTGGACTAGCGGGGGCCTACGAGCAGTACTTC. It codes for CASSLRTPSSFFGLAGAYEQYF.

The V gene is TRBV5-5, the J gene TRBJ1-5; possibly TRBD1 for D (6 bases). The CDR3 spans 16 residues. Germline-derived CDR1 and CDR2 are SGHKS and YYEKEE (reference sequence). Deletions cut 0 bases from V and 0 bases from J, with 10 bases between. The CDR3 DNA reads as TGTGCCAGCAGCTTGGCACAGGGTTATAGCAATCAGCCCCAGCATTTT. Translated: CASSLAQGYSNQPQHF. Full variable domain (missing parts from reference TRBV5-5 and TRBJ1-5): DAGVTQSPTHLIKTRGQQVTLRCSPISGHKSVSWYQQVLGQGPQFIFQYYEKEERGRGNFPDRFSARQFPNYSSELNVNALLLGDSALYLCASSLAQGYSNQPQHFGDGTRLSIL.

The chain employs TRBV5-1 and TRBJ2-5; tentatively, D is TRBD2 (6 bases). The CDR3 totals 14 residues. CDR1 is SGHRS, CDR2 YFSETQ, per germline. With 5 bases removed from V and 5 bases from J, the gap between germline ends came to 16 bases. The CDR3 nucleotides read TGCGCCAGCAGGCAACCCTCGGGAGACGAGACCCAGTACTTC. This translates into CASRQPSGDETQYF. The full variable domain, completed using reference TRBV5-1 and TRBJ2-5, is KAGVTQTPRYLIKTRGQQVTLSCSPISGHRSVSWYQQTPGQGLQFLFEYFSETQRNKGNFPGRFSGRQFSNSRSEMNVSTLELGDSALYLCASRQPSGDETQYFGPGTRLLVL.

This chain connects TRBV2 to TRBJ2-7; a possible D gene is TRBD1 (6 bases). CDR3 size: 16 residues. CDR1 SNHLY and CDR2 FYNNEI come from the germline V gene. V was pared by 5 bases and J by 3 bases, with 20 bases between. DNA for the CDR3: TGTGCCAGCAGTTGGATGTACAGGGTTTGGTACTACGAGCAGTACTTC. It yields the protein CASSWMYRVWYYEQYF.

The chain is built from TRBV28 and TRBJ1-3; D is unresolved. CDR3 length equals 16 residues. Germline V CDR1 and CDR2: MDHEN, SYDVKM. V lost 4 bases, J lost 4 bases, and 17 bases lay in between. CDR3 region: CASSYQAVLGGNTIYF. CDR3 sequence (DNA): TGTGCCAGCAGTTATCAGGCAGTCTTAGGGGGAAACACCATATATTTT.

The J gene is TRBJ1-5, the V gene TRBV30; 9 nucleotides align to TRBD1. The germline CDR1 and CDR2 sequences are GTSNPN and SVGIG (reference sequence). Losses at the gene ends were 3 bases for V and 7 bases for J; bases not matched to a gene: 10. The CDR3 runs 15 residues. The CDR3 is CAWSPDRGPGQPQHF. CDR3 coding DNA: TGTGCCTGGAGCCCGGACAGGGGACCGGGGCAGCCCCAGCATTTT.

V usage is TRBV18 and J usage is TRBJ2-6; D might be TRBD1 (5 bases). The CDR3 runs to 15 residues. Trimming shortened V by 3 bases and J by 2 bases, and 8 bases separated the two germline ends. CDR1 is KGHSH, CDR2 LQKENI, per germline. CDR3 coding DNA: TGTGCCAGCTCACCTTCGACAGCTGGGGCCAACGTCCTGACTTTC. Encoded protein: CASSPSTAGANVLTF.

The chain recombines TRBV5-5 with TRBJ2-4; 7 bases are a match to TRBD1. The CDR3 runs to 16 residues. Germline assignment: CDR1 SGHKS and CDR2 YYEKEE (reference sequence). The trim removed 4 bases at V and 1 base at J, leaving 8 bases unmatched. The CDR3 here is CASSELYRGAKNIQYF. In nucleotides, the CDR3 is TGTGCCAGCAGCGAATTATACAGGGGTGCCAAAAACATTCAGTACTTC.

The CDR3 DNA is TGTGCCAGCAGCCAACAGGGGAGCGGGTACGAGCAGTACTTC. Encoded protein: CASSQQGSGYEQYF. This chain connects TRBV4-2 to TRBJ2-7; TRBD1 or TRBD2 may be the D gene (6 bases each). The V gene lost 2 bases and the J gene lost 4 bases, with 12 bases spanning the gap. The germline V gene encodes CDR1 LGHNA and CDR2 YNFKEQ. This CDR3 comprises 14 residues.

This clone appeared once. The chain uses TRBV11-2 and TRBJ1-5, with D maybe TRBD1 (6 bases). Between the trimmed V and J ends, which lost 6 bases and 3 bases, there was a span of 15 bases. The CDR3 length is 15 residues. CDR1 SGHAT and CDR2 FQNNGV come from the germline V gene. The CDR3 DNA is TGTGCCAGCAGTTCTCGGGGGGCTGACAATCAGCCCCAGCATTTT. Translated, it gives CASSSRGADNQPQHF.

As concerns this clone: Within the sample, other DNA sequences also encode this same CDR3. The chain recombines TRBV19 with TRBJ2-5, with D possibly matching TRBD1 (6 bases). This CDR3 spans 12 amino acids. V was cut by 3 bases and J by 5 bases, with 7 bases left in between. Per the germline V gene, CDR1 is LNHDA and CDR2 is SQIVND (reference sequence). The CDR3 protein is CASSITGETQYF. The CDR3 nucleotides read TGTGCCAGTAGTATCACAGGGGAGACCCAGTACTTC.

The rearrangement uses TRBV4-1 and TRBJ1-5; 8 nucleotides line up with TRBD1. This CDR3 is 18 amino acids long. Germline CDR1 is MGHRA and CDR2 is YSYEKL. V shed 1 base and J 2 bases; nucleotides not matched to a gene: 10. The CDR3 nucleotides are TGCGCCAGCAGCCAAGGGGGGCAGGGGGCTAGGGGCAATCAGCCCCAGCATTTT. This encodes CASSQGGQGARGNQPQHF.

Regarding this clone: This CDR3 is also generated by other DNA sequences in the sample. This chain links TRBV2 with TRBJ2-7; D is unclear. This CDR3 is built from 11 residues. From germline, CDR1 is SNHLY and CDR2 FYNNEI. The V end lost 1 base, the J end lost 4 bases, and 2 bases lay between the germline ends. CDR3 protein: CASSEGYEQYF. CDR3 DNA: TGTGCCAGCAGTGAAGGGTACGAGCAGTACTTC.

V and J are TRBV5-1 and TRBJ2-2; 7 bases line up with TRBD1. Germline assignment: CDR1 SGHRS and CDR2 YFSETQ. The CDR3 runs 15 residues. V lost 5 bases to trimming and J lost 5 bases; unmatched junction nucleotides: 9. CDR3 amino acids: CASSLKGAETGELFF. For the CDR3, the DNA is TGCGCCAGCAGTCTTAAGGGGGCGGAGACCGGGGAGCTGTTTTTT.

This sequence joins TRBV19 and TRBJ1-5, with unresolved D. The germline gives CDR1 LNHDA, CDR2 SQIVND (reference sequence). CDR3 length: 15 amino acids. Trimming removed 2 bases from V and 2 bases from J, with 10 bases in between. The CDR3 region has the DNA TGTGCCAGTAGTATACTACAGCGGGGCAATCAGCCCCAGCATTTT. Translated, it gives CASSILQRGNQPQHF.

This rearrangement joins TRBV5-1 to TRBJ2-7; tentatively, D is TRBD1 (6 bases). CDR3 length: 14 amino acids. V was shortened by 10 bases and J by 3 bases, with 20 bases between the two germline ends. Germline V gives CDR1 SGHRS, CDR2 YFSETQ. DNA for the CDR3: TGCGCCCGCCTAGCTGGACAGTTCTTCTACGAGCAGTACTTC. Protein sequence: CARLAGQFFYEQYF.

Comments on this clone: Within the sample, other DNA sequences also encode this same CDR3. DNA for the CDR3: TGTGCCAGCTCACCGCTAGGTGAGCAGTTCTTC. This codes for CASSPLGEQFF. This chain links TRBV18 with TRBJ2-1; D is ambiguous. Trimming shortened V by 3 bases and J by 9 bases, and 6 bases separated the two germline ends. Looked up from germline, CDR1 is KGHSH and CDR2 is LQKENI. The CDR3 spans 11 residues. Based on the CDR3 plus reference TRBV18 and TRBJ2-1, the full variable domain is NAGVMQNPRHLVRRRGQEARLRCSPMKGHSHVYWYRQLPEEGLKFMVYLQKENIIDESGMPKERFSAEFPKEGPSILRIQQVVRGDSAAYFCASSPLGEQFFGPGTRLTVL.

The chain couples TRBV18 to TRBJ2-7, with TRBD1 matching 12 bases. CDR3 length: 17 amino acids. CDR1 is KGHSH and CDR2 is LQKENI in the germline V gene. The ends lost 3 bases at V and 4 bases at J; junction bases unmatched: 10. The CDR3 here is CASSPIFQGQGAYEQYF. Here the CDR3 DNA reads TGTGCCAGCTCACCGATATTCCAGGGACAGGGGGCTTACGAGCAGTACTTC.

This clone was detected only once. V usage is TRBV6-5 and J usage is TRBJ2-7; TRBD1 matches 10 bases. Germline-derived CDR1 and CDR2 are MNHEY and SVGAGI. The J segment lost 6 bases and the V segment lost 6 bases, leaving 8 bases of the junction unmatched. The CDR3 spans 14 residues. The CDR3 bases are TGTGCCAGCAGCCCCCTACGGACAGGGGGCGAGCAGTACTTC. This translates into CASSPLRTGGEQYF.

Details on this clone: The junction shows a germline mismatch at one end, possibly a read error. The chain links TRBV6-1 to TRBJ2-1; TRBD1 or TRBD2 may be the D gene (5 bases each). CDR3 size: 13 residues. The germline V gene has CDR1 MNHNS and CDR2 SASEGT. The CDR3 DNA sequence: TGTGCCAGCAGTGAATTGTCAGGGACCCCCGGGGTCTTC. Translated: CASSELSGTPGVF.

V is TRBV14 and J is TRBJ2-5, with D tentatively TRBD2 (5 bases). This CDR3 contains 13 residues. The germline V and J ends were trimmed by 2 bases and 5 bases, with 9 bases remaining between them. The germline CDR1 and CDR2 sequences are SGHDN and FVKESK. Here the CDR3 reads CASSQRGLETQYF. CDR3 nucleotide sequence: TGTGCCAGCAGCCAACGCGGGTTGGAGACCCAGTACTTC.

The chain links TRBV7-8 to TRBJ2-3; no firm D call. Germline values: CDR1 SGHVS, CDR2 FQNEAQ. The CDR3 sequence is 15 residues long. Between the trimmed V and J ends, which lost 7 bases and 0 bases, there was a span of 14 bases. CDR3 loop: CASKEGWSSTDTQYF. The CDR3 nucleotides are TGTGCCAGCAAAGAAGGATGGAGCAGCACAGATACGCAGTATTTT.

V and J are TRBV4-1 and TRBJ1-2; 10 positions agree with TRBD1. From germline, CDR1 is MGHRA and CDR2 YSYEKL. V was clipped by 1 base and J by 8 bases; unmatched bases: 13. The CDR3 extends over 17 amino acids. Here the CDR3 DNA reads TGCGCCAGCAGCCAAGTGTTTTTATCCGGGACAGGGGAGGGCTACACCTTC. This codes for CASSQVFLSGTGEGYTF.

The chain links TRBV7-9 to TRBJ1-5; D is undetermined. The CDR3 contains 14 residues. Looked up from germline, CDR1 is SEHNR and CDR2 is FQNEAQ (reference sequence). Trimming left V 5 bases short and J 1 base short, with 9 bases between. This chain's CDR3 is CASSTGLSNQPQHF. The CDR3 DNA follows: TGTGCCAGCAGCACCGGACTGAGCAATCAGCCCCAGCATTTT.

In this sample, this clone turned up a few times. The chain links TRBV5-6 to TRBJ1-1; 8 bases are shared with TRBD1. Germline lookup yields CDR1 SGHDT and CDR2 YYEEEE. The CDR3 consists of 13 residues. The junction had 2 bases not matched to a gene; V was cut back by 6 bases and J by 1 base. This CDR3 reads CASNGQGNTEAFF. CDR3 DNA sequence: TGTGCCAGCAACGGACAGGGGAACACTGAAGCTTTCTTT. The whole variable domain, filled in from reference TRBV5-6 and TRBJ1-1, reads DAGVTQSPTHLIKTRGQQVTLRCSPKSGHDTVSWYQQALGQGPQFIFQYYEEEERQRGNFPDRFSGHQFPNYSSELNVNALLLGDSALYLCASNGQGNTEAFFGQGTRLTVV.